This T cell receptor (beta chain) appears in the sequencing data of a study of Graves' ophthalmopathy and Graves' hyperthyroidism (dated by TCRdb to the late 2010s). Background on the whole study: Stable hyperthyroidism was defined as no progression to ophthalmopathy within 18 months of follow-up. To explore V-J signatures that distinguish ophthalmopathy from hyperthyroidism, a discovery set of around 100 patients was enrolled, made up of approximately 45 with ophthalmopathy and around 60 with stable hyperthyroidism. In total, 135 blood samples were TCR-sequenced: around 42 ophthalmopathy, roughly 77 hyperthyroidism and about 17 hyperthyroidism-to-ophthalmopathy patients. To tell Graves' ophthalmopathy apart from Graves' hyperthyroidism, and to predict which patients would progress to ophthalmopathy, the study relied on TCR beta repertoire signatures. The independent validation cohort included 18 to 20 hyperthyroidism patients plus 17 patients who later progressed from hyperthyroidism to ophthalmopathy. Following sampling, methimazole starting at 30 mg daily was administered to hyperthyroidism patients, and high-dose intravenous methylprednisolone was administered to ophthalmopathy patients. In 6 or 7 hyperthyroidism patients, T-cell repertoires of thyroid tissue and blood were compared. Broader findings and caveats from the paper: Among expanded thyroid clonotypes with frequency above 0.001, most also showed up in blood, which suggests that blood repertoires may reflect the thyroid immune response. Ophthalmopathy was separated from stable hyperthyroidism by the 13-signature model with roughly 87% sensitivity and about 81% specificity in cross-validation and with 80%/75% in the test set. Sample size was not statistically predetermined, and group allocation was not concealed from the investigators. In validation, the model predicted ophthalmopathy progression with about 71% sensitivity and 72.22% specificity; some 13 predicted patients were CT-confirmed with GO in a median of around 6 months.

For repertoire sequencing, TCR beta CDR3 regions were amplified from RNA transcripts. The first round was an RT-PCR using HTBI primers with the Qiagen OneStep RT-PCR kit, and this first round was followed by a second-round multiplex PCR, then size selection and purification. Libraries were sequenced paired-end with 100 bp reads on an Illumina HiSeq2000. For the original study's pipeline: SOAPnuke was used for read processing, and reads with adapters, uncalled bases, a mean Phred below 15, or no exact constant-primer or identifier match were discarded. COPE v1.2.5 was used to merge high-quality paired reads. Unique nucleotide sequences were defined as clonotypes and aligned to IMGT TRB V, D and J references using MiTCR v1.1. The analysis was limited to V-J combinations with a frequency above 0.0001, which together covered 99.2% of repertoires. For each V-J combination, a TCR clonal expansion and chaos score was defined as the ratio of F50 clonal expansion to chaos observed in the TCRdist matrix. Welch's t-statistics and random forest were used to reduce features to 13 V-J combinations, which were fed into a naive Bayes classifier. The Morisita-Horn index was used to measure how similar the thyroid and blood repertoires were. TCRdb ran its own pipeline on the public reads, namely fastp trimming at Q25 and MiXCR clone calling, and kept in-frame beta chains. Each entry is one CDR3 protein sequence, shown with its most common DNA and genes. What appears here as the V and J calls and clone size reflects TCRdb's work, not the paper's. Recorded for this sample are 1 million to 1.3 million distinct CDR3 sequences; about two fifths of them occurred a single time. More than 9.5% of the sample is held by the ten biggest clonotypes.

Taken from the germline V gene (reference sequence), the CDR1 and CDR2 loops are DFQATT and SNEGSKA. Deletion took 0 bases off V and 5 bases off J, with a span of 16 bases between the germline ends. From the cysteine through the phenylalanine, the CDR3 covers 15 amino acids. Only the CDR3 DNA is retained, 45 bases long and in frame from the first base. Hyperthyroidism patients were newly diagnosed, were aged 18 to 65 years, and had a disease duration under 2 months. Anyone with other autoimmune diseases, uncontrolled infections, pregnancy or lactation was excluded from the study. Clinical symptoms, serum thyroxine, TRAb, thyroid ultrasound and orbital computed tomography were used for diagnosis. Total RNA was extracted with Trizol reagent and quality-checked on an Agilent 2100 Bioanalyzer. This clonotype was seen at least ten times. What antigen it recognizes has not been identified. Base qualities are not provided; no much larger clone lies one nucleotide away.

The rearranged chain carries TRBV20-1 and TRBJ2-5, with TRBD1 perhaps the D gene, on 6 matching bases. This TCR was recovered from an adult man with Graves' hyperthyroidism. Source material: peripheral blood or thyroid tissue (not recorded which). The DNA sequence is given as TGCAGTGCTAGAGAGGGCAGGGGTAGGGAGGAGACCCAGTACTTC. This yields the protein CSAREGRGREETQYF.